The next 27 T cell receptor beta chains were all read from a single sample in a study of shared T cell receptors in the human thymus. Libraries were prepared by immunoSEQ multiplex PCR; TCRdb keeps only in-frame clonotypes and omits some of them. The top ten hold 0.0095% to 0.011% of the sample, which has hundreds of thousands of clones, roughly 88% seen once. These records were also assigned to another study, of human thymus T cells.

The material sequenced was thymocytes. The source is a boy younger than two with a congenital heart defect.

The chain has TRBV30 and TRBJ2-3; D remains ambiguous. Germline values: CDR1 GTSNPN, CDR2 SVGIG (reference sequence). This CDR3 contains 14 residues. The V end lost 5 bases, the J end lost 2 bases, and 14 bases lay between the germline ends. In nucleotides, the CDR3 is TGTGCCTGGTACCATCCGGGTCACACAGATACGCAGTATTTT. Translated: CAWYHPGHTDTQYF.

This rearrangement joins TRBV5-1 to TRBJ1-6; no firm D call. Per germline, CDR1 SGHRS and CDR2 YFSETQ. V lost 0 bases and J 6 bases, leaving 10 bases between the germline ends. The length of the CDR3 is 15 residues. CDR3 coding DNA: TGCGCCAGCAGCTTGGAACAGCTGGTTAATTCACCCCTCCACTTT. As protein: CASSLEQLVNSPLHF.

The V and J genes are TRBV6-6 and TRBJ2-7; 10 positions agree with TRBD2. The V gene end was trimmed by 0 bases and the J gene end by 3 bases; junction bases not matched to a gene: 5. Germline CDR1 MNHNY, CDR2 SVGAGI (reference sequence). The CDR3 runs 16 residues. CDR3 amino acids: CASSYSQPSGSYEQYF. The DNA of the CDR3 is TGTGCCAGCAGTTACTCCCAACCTAGCGGGAGCTACGAGCAGTACTTC.

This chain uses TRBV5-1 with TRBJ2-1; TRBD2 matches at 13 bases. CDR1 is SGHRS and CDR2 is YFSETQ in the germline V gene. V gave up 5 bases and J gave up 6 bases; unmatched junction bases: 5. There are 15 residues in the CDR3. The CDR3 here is CASRGGLAGFNEQFF. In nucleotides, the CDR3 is TGCGCCAGCAGAGGGGGACTAGCGGGATTCAATGAGCAGTTCTTC. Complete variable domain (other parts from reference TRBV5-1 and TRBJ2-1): KAGVTQTPRYLIKTRGQQVTLSCSPISGHRSVSWYQQTPGQGLQFLFEYFSETQRNKGNFPGRFSGRQFSNSRSEMNVSTLELGDSALYLCASRGGLAGFNEQFFGPGTRLTVL.

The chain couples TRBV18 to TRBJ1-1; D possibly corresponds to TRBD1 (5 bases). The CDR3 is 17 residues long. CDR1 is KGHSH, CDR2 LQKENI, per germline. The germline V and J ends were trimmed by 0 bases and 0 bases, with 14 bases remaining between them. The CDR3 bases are TGTGCCAGCTCACCACCTGTGGGGGGAGCACTGAACACTGAAGCTTTCTTT. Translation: CASSPPVGGALNTEAFF.

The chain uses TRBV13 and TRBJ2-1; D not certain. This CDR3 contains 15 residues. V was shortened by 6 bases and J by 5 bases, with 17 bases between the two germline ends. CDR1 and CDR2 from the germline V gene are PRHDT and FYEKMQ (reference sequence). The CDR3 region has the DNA TGTGCCAGCAGTTTACGCCCCAAACGGGACAATGAGCAGTTCTTC. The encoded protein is CASSLRPKRDNEQFF.

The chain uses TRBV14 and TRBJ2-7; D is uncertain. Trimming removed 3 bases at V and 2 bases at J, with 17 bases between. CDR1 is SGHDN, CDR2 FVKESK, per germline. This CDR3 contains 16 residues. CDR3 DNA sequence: TGTGCCAGCAGCCATCGCCCGGCCCCAACTACCTACGAGCAGTACTTC. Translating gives CASSHRPAPTTYEQYF.

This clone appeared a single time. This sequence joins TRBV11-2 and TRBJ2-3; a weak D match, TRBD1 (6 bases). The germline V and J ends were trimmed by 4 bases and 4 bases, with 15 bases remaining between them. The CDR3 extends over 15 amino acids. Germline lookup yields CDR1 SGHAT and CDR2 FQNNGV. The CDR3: CASSSPRGSADTQYF. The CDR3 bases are TGTGCCAGCAGCTCCCCTAGGGGGAGTGCAGATACGCAGTATTTT.

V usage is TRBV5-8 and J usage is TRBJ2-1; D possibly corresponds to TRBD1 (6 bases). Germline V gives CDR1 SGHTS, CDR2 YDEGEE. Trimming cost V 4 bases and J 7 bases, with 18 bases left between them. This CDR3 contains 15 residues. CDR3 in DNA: TGTGCCAGCAGCGCCAGGGGTAGGGACACAAATGAGCAGTTCTTC. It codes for CASSARGRDTNEQFF.

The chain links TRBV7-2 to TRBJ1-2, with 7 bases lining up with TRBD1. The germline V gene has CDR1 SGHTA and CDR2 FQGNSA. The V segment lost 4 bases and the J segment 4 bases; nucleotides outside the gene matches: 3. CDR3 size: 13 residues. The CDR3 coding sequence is TGTGCCAGCAGCTGGGGACAGCCCTATGGCTACACCTTC. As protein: CASSWGQPYGYTF.

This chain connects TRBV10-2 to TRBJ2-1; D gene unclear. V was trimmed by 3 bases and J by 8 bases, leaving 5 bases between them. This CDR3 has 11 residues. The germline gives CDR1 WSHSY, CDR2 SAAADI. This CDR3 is CASSDSDEQFF. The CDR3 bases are TGCGCCAGCAGTGACTCCGATGAGCAGTTCTTC.

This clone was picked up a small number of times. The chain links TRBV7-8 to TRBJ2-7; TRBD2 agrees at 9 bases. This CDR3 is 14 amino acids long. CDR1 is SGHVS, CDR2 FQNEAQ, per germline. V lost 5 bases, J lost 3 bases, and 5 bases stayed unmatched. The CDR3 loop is CASSQGLALYEQYF. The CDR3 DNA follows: TGTGCCAGCAGCCAAGGACTAGCGCTCTACGAGCAGTACTTC.

The CDR3 coding sequence is TGTGCCAGCAGCCCAAAAGCCACCTACGAGCAGTACTTC. It translates to CASSPKATYEQYF. The J gene is TRBJ2-7, the V gene TRBV7-3; D remains unclear. From germline, CDR1 is SGHTA and CDR2 FQGTGA. This CDR3 has 13 residues. Between the trimmed V and J ends, which lost 5 bases and 2 bases, there was a span of 10 bases.

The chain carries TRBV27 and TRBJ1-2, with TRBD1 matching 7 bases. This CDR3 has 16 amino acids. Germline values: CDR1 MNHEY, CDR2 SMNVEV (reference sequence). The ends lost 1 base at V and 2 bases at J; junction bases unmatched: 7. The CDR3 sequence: CASSLLGGRGNYGYTF. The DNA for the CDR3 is TGTGCCAGCAGTTTATTAGGGGGCAGGGGAAACTATGGCTACACCTTC.

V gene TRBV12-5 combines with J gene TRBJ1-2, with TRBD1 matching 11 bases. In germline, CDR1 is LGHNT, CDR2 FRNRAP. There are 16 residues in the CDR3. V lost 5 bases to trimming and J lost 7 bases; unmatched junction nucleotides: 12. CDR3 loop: CASGKDRGHPISGYTF. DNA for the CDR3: TGTGCTAGTGGTAAGGACAGGGGGCACCCTATCTCTGGCTACACCTTC.

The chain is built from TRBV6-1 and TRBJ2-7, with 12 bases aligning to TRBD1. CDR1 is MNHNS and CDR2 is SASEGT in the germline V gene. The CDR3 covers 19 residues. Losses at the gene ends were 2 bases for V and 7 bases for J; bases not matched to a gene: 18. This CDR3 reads CASSETGQGASGRGREQYF. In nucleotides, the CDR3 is TGTGCCAGCAGTGAAACGGGACAGGGGGCGAGCGGGAGAGGGCGTGAGCAGTACTTC.

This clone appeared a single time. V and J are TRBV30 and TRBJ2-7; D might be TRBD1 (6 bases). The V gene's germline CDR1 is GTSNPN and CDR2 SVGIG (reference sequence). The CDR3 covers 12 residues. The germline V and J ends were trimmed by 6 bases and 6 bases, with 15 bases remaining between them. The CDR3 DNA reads TGTGCCTGCTCGGGGACAACGGGCGAGCAGTACTTC. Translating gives CACSGTTGEQYF.

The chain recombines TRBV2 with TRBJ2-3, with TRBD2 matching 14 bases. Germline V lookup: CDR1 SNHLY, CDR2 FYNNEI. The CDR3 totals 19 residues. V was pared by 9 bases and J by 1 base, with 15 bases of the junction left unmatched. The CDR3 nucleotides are TGTGCCAGTCAATCGCCGGGACTAGCGGGAGAGCATTGCACAGATACGCAGTATTTT. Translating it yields CASQSPGLAGEHCTDTQYF.

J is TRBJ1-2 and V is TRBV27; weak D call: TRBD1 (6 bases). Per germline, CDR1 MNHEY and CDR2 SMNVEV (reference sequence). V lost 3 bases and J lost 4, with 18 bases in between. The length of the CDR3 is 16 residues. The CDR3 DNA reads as TGTGCCAGCAGTTTGGGTTACCGGGACAACGGCTATGGCTACACCTTC. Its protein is CASSLGYRDNGYGYTF.

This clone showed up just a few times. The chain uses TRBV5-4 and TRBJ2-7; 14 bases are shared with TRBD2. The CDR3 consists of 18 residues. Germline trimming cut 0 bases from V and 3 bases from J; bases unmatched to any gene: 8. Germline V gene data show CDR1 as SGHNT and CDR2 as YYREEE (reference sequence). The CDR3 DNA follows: TGTGCCAGCAGCTTGGACGAAGGGACTAGCGGGAGAGTCTACGAGCAGTACTTC. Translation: CASSLDEGTSGRVYEQYF. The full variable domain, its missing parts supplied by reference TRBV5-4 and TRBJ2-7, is ETGVTQSPTHLIKTRGQQVTLRCSSQSGHNTVSWYQQALGQGPQFIFQYYREEENGRGNFPPRFSGLQFPNYSSELNVNALELDDSALYLCASSLDEGTSGRVYEQYFGPGTRLTVT.

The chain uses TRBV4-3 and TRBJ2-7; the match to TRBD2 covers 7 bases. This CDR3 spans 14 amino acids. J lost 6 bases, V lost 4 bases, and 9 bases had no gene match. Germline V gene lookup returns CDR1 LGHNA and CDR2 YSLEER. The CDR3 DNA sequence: TGCGCCAGCAGCCGATACTCACTAGCGTCCGAGCAGTACTTC. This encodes CASSRYSLASEQYF.

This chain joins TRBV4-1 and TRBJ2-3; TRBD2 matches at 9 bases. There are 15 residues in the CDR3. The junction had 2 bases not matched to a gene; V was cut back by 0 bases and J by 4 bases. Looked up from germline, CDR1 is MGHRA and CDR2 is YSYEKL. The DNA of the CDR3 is TGCGCCAGCAGCCAAGAAAAGCGGGAGGCAGATACGCAGTATTTT. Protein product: CASSQEKREADTQYF.

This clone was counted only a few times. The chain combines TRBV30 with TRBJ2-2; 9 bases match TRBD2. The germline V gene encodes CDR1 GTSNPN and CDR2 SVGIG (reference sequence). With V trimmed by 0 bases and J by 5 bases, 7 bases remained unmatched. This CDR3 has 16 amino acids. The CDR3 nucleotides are TGTGCCTGGAGTGTACGGGTCCTAGCGGGAACCGGGGAGCTGTTTTTT. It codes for CAWSVRVLAGTGELFF.

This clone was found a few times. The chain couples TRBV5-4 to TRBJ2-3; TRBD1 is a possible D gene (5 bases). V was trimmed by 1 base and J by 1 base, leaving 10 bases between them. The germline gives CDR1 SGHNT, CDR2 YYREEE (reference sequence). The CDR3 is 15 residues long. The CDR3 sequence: CASSLRRGGTDTQYF. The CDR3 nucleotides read TGTGCCAGCAGCTTGAGAAGGGGTGGCACAGATACGCAGTATTTT.

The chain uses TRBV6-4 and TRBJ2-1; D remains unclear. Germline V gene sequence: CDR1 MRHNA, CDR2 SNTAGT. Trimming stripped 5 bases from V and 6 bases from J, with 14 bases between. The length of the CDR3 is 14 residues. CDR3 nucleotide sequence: TGTGCCAGCAGTCCTTGGTCAACGGGCAATGAGCAGTTCTTC. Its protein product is CASSPWSTGNEQFF.

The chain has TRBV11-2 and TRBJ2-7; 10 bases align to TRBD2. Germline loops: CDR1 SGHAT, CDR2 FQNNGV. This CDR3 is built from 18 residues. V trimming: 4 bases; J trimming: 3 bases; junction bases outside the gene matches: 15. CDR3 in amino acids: CASSCFTGGEREGYEQYF. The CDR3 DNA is TGTGCCAGCAGCTGCTTTACGGGGGGGGAGCGGGAGGGCTACGAGCAGTACTTC.

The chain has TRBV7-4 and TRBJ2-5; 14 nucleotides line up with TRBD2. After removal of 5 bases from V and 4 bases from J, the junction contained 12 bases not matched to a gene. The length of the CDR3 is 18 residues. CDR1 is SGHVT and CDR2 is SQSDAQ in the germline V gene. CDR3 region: CASSPPLGTSGRGETQYF. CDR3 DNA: TGTGCCAGCAGCCCACCCCTAGGGACTAGCGGGAGAGGAGAGACCCAGTACTTC.